This TCR beta chain stems from a study of T cell repertoires in cytomegalovirus infection. Study information: Shared public TCR beta signatures pointed to both CMV infection and a matching HLA type.

From germline, CDR1 is MNHEY and CDR2 SVGEGT. CDR3 size: 13 residues. Trimming removed 6 bases at V and 8 bases at J, with 16 bases between. Study-level results: Cumulative frequency of public TCR beta families picked out carriers of CMV plus the relevant HLA.

This clonotype was seen only a few times. Its antigen is as yet unknown. MiXCR, run by TCRdb on the reads, gives a single entry per CDR3 protein. The sample records hundreds of thousands of distinct CDR3 sequences, roughly 30% being singletons. Sequenced input: PBMCs. The clonotype comes from a human donor in good health (CMV status not recorded). Some clones in this sample may be carry-over from other donors' samples. The chain recombines TRBV6-2 or TRBV6-3 with TRBJ1-2; D gene ambiguous. The CDR3 spells CASRQDFLSGYTF. The CDR3 coding sequence is TGTGCCAGCAGGCAAGACTTCCTCAGCGGCTACACCTTC.